The entry below gives a single T cell receptor (beta chain) sequence along with its context. A read error may account for a junction end that differs from germline. The entry originates in a study of T cells in lung cancer brain metastases. The CDR3 is 14 residues long. The germline V gene encodes CDR1 SGHRS and CDR2 YFSETQ. Using immunoSEQ multiplex PCR, the repertoire was profiled, and TCRdb retains in-frame clones only, with some absent. Altogether under 2,500 clones are present, 85% to 95% being singletons, with the ten largest covering around 4.9%. This sequence was found in a woman in her twenties or thirties with non-small cell lung cancer. Specimen: tumor tissue from the primary lung tumor. The V and J genes are TRBV5-1 and TRBJ2-1, with 7 bases identical to TRBD2. This CDR3 reads CTSSQTGLYNEQFF. In DNA, the CDR3 is TGCACCAGCAGCCAAACGGGACTATACAATGAGCAGTTCTTC.